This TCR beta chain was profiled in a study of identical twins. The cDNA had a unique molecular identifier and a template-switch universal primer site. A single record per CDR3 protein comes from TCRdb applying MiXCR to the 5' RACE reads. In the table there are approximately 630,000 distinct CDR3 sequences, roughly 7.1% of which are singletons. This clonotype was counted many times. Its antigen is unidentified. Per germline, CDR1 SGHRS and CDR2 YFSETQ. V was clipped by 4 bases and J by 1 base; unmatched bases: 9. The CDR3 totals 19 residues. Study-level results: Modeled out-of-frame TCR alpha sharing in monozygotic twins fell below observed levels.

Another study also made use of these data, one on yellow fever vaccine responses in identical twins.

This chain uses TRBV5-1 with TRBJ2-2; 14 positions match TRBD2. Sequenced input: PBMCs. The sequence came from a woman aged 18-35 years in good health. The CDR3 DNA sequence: TGCGCCAGCAGCAACCCGACTAGCGGGAGGGCCTGGAACACCGGGGAGCTGTTTTTT. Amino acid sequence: CASSNPTSGRAWNTGELFF.